The subject of this entry is one T cell receptor beta chain. Single viable CD3+CD4+CD8-CD45RO+ cells were sorted as the memory CD4+ T cells. V shed 1 base and J 0 bases; nucleotides not matched to a gene: 7. Germline loops: CDR1 LGHNA, CDR2 YNFKEQ. This CDR3 spans 18 amino acids. These data are taken from a study of memory CD4+ T cells and cytomegalovirus serostatus. Sequenced by immunoSEQ multiplex PCR; TCRdb stores in-frame clones only, minus some. The repertoire holds under 75,000 clones, about 78% seen once, with around 0.58% in the top ten. The source of this sequence is an adult in good health and CMV-seronegative. Some clones in this sample may be carry-over from other donors' samples. Sequencing input: memory CD4+ T cells from blood. The chain carries TRBV4-2 and TRBJ1-3; 9 bases match TRBD1. The CDR3, as DNA: TGTGCCAGCAGCCAAGGGTGGGACAGGGCCCACTCTGGAAACACCATATATTTT. This translates into CASSQGWDRAHSGNTIYF.